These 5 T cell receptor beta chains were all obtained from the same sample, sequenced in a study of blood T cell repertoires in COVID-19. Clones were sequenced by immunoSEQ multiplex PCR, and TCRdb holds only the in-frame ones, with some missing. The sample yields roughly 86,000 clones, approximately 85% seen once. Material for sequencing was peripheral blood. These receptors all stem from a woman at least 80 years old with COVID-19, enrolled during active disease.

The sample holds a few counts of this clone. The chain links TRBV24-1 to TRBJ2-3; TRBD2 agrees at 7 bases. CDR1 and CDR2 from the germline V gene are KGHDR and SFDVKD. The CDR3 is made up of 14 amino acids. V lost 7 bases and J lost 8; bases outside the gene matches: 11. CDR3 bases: TGTGCCACCAGATACAGCGGGGACCTGGGTACGCAGTATTTT. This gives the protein CATRYSGDLGTQYF.

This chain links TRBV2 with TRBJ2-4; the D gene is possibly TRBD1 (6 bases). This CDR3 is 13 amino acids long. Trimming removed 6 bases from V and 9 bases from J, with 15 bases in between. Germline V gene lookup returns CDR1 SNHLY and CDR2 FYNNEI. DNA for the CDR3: TGTGCCAGCAGCTTGGGGGCTGTTGGCATTCAGTACTTC. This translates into CASSLGAVGIQYF.

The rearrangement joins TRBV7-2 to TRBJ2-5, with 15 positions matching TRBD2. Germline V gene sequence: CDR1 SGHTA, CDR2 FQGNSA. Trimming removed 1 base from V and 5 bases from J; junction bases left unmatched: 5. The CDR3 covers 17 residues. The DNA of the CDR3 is TGTGCCAGCAGCTTAGGGACTAGCGGGGGGGGAAGGGAGACCCAGTACTTC. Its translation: CASSLGTSGGGRETQYF. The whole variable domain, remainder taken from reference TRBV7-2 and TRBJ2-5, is GAGVSQSPSNKVTEKGKDVELRCDPISGHTALYWYRQSLGQGLEFLIYFQGNSAPDKSGLPSDRFSAERTGGSVSTLTIQRTQQEDSAVYLCASSLGTSGGGRETQYFGPGTRLLVL.

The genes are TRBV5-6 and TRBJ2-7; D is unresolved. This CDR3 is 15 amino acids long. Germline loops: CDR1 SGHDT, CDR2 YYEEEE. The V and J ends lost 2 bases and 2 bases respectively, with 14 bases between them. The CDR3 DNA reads TGTGCCAGCAGCTTTCGGGTATTGGGTCCCTACGAGCAGTACTTC. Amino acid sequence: CASSFRVLGPYEQYF.

CDR3 sequence: CASTRRTGIGNTIYF. CDR3 DNA sequence: TGTGCCAGCACCCGTCGAACGGGGATAGGAAACACCATATATTTT. The chain couples TRBV28 to TRBJ1-3; D call uncertain. The V and J ends lost 7 bases and 4 bases respectively, with 17 bases between them. In germline, CDR1 is MDHEN, CDR2 SYDVKM. The CDR3 loop spans 15 amino acids.